This section outlines one T cell receptor (beta chain) sequence together with its context. Its antigen is unidentified. TCRdb re-called the 5' RACE reads and shows each CDR3 protein once, DNA omitted. The sample is made up of over 130,000 distinct CDR3 sequences, and the top ten hold 2% to 2.5% of it. The CDR3 has 15 residues. The V gene's germline CDR1 is LGHNA and CDR2 YNFKEQ. The data belong to a study of monozygotic twins with inflammatory bowel disease. General study points: Individual T cell subtypes were not distinguishable.

Sequencing was carried out using blood. The TCR sequence derives from a human donor with ulcerative colitis or Crohn's disease, or a healthy co-twin of an affected twin (not recorded which). The chain employs TRBV4-2 and TRBJ1-6; TCRdb designates TRBD1, a call that cannot be tested without DNA. CDR3: CASSPPGGSNSPLHF.